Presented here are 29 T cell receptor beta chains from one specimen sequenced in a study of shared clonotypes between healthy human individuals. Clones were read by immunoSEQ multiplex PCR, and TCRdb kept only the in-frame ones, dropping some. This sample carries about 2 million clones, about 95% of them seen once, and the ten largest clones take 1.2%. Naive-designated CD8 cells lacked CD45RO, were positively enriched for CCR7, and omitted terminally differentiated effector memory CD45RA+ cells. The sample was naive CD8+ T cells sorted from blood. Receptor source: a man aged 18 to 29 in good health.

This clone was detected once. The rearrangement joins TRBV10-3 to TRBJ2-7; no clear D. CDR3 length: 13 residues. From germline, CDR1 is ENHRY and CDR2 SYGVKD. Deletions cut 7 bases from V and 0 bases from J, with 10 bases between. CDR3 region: CAINNADSYEQYF. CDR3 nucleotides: TGTGCCATCAACAATGCGGACTCCTACGAGCAGTACTTC.

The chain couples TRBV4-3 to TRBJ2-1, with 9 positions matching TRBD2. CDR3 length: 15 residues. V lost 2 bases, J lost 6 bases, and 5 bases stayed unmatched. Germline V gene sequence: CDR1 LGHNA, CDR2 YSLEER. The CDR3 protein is CASSQFSGSSNEQFF. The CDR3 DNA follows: TGCGCCAGCAGCCAATTTAGCGGGAGTAGCAATGAGCAGTTCTTC.

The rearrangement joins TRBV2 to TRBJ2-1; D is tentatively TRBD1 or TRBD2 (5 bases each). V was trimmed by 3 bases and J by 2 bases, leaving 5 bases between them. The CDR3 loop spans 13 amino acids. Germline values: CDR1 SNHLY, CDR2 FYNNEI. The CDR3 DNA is TGTGCCAGCAGTGAGGGGGCCTACAATGAGCAGTTCTTC. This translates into CASSEGAYNEQFF.

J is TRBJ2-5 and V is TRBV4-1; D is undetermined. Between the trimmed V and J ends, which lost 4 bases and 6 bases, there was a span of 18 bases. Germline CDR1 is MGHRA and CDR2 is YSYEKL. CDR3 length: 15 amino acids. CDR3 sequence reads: CASSPWLERGQTQYF. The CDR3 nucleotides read TGCGCCAGCAGCCCATGGTTGGAGAGAGGACAGACCCAGTACTTC.

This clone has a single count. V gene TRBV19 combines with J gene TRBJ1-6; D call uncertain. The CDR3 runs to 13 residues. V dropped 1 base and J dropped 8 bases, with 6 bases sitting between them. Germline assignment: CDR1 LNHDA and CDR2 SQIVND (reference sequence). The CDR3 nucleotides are TGTGCCAGTAGTATAGCCGGAGATTCACCCCTCCACTTT. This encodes CASSIAGDSPLHF.

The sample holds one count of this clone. The CDR3 loop is CSVEEGWRGLGTQYF. The CDR3 bases are TGCAGCGTTGAAGAAGGGTGGAGAGGCTTAGGGACCCAGTACTTC. This chain uses TRBV29-1 with TRBJ2-5; no clear D gene. The germline V gene encodes CDR1 SQVTM and CDR2 ANQGSEA. CDR3 length: 15 amino acids. V was trimmed by 0 bases and J by 7 bases, leaving 18 bases between them.

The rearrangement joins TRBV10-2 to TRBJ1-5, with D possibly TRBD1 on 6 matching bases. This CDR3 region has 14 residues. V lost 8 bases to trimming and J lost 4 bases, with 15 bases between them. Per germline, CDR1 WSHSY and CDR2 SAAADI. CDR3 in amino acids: CASRAGTLNQPQHF. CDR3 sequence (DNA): TGCGCCAGCCGGGCCGGGACACTTAATCAGCCCCAGCATTTT.

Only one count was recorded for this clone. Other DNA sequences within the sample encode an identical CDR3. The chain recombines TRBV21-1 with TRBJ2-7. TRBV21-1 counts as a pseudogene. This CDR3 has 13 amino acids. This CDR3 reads CASSKGGSYEQYF. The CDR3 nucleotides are TGTGCCAGCAGCAAAGGGGGATCATACGAGCAGTACTTC.

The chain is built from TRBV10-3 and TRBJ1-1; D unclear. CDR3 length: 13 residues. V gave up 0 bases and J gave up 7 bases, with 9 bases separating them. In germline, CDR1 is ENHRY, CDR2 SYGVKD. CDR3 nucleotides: TGTGCCATCAGTGAGTCTCAACAGATTGAAGCTTTCTTT. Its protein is CAISESQQIEAFF.

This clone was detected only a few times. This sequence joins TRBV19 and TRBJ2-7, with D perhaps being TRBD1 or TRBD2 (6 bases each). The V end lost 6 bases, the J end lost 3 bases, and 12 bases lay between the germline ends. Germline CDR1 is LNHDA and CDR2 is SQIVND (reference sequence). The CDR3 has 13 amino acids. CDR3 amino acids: CASSAGHYYEQYF. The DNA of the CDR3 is TGTGCCAGTAGCGCGGGACACTACTACGAGCAGTACTTC.

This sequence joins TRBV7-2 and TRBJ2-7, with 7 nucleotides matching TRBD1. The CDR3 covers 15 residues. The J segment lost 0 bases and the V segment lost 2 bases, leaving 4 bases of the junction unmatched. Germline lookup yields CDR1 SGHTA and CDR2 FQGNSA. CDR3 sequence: CASSLTGASSYEQYF. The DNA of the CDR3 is TGTGCCAGCAGCTTAACAGGGGCGAGCTCCTACGAGCAGTACTTC.

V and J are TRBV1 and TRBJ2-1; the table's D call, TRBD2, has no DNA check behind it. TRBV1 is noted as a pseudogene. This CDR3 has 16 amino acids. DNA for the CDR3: TGCACCAGCAGCCCACCCCCCAAGCGGGGGGGCCCTGAGCAGTTCTTC. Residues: CTSSPPPKRGGPEQFF.

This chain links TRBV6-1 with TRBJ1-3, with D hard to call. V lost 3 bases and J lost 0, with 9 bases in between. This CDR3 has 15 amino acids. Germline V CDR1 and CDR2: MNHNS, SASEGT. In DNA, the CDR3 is TGTGCCAGCAGTGAGCCGATCCCCTCTGGAAACACCATATATTTT. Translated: CASSEPIPSGNTIYF.

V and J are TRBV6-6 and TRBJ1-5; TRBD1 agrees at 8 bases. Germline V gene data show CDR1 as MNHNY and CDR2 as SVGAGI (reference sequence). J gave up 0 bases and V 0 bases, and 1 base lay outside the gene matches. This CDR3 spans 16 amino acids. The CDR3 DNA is TGTGCCAGCAGTTACTCGGGACAGGATAGCAATCAGCCCCAGCATTTT. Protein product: CASSYSGQDSNQPQHF.

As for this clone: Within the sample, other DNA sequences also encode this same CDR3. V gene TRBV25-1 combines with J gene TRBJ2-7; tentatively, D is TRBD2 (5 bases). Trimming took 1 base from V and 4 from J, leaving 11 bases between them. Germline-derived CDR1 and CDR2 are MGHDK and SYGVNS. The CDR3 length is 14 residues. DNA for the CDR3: TGTGCCAGCAGTGAATTGGGAGATTGGTACGAGCAGTACTTC. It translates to CASSELGDWYEQYF.

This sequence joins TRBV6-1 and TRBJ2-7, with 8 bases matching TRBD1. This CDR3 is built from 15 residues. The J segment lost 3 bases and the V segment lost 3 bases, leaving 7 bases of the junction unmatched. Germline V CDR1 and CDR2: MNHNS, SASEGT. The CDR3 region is CASSELDRVVYEQYF. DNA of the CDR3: TGTGCCAGCAGTGAGTTGGACAGGGTGGTCTACGAGCAGTACTTC.

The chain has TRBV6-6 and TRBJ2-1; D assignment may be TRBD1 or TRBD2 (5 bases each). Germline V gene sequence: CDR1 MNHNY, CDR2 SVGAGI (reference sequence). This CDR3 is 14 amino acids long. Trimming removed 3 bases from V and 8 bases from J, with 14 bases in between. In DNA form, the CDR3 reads TGTGCCAGCAGTTATGGGGGAGAAAGTCATGAGCAGTTCTTC. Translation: CASSYGGESHEQFF.

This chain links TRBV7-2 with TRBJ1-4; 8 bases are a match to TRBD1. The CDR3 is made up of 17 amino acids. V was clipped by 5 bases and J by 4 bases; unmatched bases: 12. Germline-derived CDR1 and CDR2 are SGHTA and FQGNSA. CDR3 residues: CASSPTPQGAHNEKLFF. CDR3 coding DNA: TGTGCCAGCAGCCCGACTCCCCAGGGGGCCCATAATGAAAAACTGTTTTTT.

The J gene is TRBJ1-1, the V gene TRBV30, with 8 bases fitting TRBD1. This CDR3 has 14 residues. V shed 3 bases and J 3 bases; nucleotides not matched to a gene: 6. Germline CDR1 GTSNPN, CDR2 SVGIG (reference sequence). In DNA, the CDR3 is TGTGCCTGGAGCCGTGGACAGGGTGACACTGAAGCTTTCTTT. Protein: CAWSRGQGDTEAFF.

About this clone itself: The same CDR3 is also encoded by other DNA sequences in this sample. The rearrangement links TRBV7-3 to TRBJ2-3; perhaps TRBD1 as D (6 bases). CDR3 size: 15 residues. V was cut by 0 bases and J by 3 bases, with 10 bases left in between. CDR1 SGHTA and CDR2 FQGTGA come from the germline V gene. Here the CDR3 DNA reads TGTGCCAGCAGCTTAACAGGGGGAAGTACAGATACGCAGTATTTT. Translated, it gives CASSLTGGSTDTQYF.

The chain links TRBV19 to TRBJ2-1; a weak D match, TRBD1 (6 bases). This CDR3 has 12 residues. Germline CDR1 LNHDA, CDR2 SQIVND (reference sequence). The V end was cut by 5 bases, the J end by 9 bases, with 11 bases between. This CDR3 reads CASSPGQFEQFF. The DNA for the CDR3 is TGTGCCAGTAGTCCCGGACAGTTTGAGCAGTTCTTC.

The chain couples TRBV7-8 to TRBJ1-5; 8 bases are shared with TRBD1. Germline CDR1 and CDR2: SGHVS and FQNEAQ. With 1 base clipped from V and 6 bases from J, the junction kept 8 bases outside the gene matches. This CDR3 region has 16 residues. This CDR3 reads CASSLGSGGEGQPQHF. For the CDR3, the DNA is TGTGCCAGCAGCTTAGGTTCAGGGGGCGAAGGTCAGCCCCAGCATTTT.

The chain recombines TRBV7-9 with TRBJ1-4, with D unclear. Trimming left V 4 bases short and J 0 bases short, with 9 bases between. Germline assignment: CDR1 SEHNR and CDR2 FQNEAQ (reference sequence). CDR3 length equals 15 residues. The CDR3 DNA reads TGTGCCAGCAGCTCCGGAGCCGCAACTAATGAAAAACTGTTTTTT. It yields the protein CASSSGAATNEKLFF.

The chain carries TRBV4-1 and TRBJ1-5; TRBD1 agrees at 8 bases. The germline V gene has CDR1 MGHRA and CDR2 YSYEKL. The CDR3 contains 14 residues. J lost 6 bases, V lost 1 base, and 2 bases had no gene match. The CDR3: CASSQVQGAQPQHF. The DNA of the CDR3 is TGCGCCAGCAGCCAAGTGCAGGGGGCTCAGCCCCAGCATTTT.

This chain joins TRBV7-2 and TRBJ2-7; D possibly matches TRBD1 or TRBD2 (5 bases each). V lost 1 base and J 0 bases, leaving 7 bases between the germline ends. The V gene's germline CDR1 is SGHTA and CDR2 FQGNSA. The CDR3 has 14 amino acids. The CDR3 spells CASSLGDGSYEQYF. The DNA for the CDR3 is TGTGCCAGCAGCTTAGGGGACGGCTCCTACGAGCAGTACTTC.

CDR3 residues: CASSAPTTYEQYF. For the CDR3, the DNA is TGTGCCAGCAGCGCTCCCACTACCTACGAGCAGTACTTC. This rearrangement joins TRBV13 to TRBJ2-7; D gene ambiguous. Germline V gene data show CDR1 as PRHDT and CDR2 as FYEKMQ (reference sequence). Trimming left V 5 bases short and J 2 bases short, with 10 bases between. The CDR3 totals 13 residues.

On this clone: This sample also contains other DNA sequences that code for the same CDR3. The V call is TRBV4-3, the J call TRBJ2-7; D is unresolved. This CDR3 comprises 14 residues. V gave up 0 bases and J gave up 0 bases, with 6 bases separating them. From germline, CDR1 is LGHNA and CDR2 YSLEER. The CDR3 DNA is TGCGCCAGCAGCCAAGAGTTGTCCTCCTACGAGCAGTACTTC. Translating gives CASSQELSSYEQYF.

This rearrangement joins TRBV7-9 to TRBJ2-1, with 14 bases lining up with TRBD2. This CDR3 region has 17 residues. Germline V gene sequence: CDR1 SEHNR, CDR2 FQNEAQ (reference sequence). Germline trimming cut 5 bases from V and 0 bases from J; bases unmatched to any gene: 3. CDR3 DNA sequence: TGTGCCAGCAGCCAAGGGACTAGCGGGAGCTCCTACAATGAGCAGTTCTTC. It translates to CASSQGTSGSSYNEQFF.

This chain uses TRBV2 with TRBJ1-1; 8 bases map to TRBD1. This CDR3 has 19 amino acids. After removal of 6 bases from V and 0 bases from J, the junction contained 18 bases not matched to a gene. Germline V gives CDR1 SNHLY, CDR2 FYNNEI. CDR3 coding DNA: TGTGCCAGCAGGGCTACTACGGACAGGGCGAAGGACATGAACACTGAAGCTTTCTTT. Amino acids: CASRATTDRAKDMNTEAFF.